By share, the clone carrying this TCR beta chain counts as medium-sized. The CDR3 contains 14 residues. The germline V gene has CDR1 ENHRY and CDR2 SYGVKD. With 3 bases clipped from V and 3 bases from J, the junction kept 5 bases outside the gene matches. This entry comes from a study of blood T cell repertoires in COVID-19. The overall study: The samples span acute and convalescent COVID-19 from the United States, Italy and Spain. From T cells, B-cell-depleted T cells, or PBMCs came the material, which was cDNA or gDNA.

Authors' data handling: It was from reference gene primer amplification that nucleated cell counts were estimated. Profiled with immunoSEQ multiplex PCR; TCRdb holds only in-frame clones, not every one. V and J calls plus clone size are reproduced from that table; the DNA served to infer D and trimming. The data contain around 36,000 clones, 83% of them seen just once; the ten biggest clones take up approximately 3.7%. Specimen: peripheral blood. The clonotype comes from a man aged 45-60 years with acute or convalescent COVID-19. This chain joins TRBV10-3 and TRBJ2-7, with 7 bases lining up with TRBD1. CDR3 region: CAISDPGQNYEQYF. The DNA for the CDR3 is TGTGCCATCAGTGATCCGGGACAGAACTACGAGCAGTACTTC.